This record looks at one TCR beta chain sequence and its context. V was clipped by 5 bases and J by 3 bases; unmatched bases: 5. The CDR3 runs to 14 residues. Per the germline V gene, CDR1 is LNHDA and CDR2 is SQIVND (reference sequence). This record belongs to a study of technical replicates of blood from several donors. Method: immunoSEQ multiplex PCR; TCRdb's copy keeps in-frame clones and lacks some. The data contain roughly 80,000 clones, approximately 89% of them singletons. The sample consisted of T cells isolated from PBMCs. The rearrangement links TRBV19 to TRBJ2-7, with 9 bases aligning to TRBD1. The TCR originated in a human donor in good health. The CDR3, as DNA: TGTGCCAGTAGTCTAAGACAGGGGGACTACGAGCAGTACTTC. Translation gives CASSLRQGDYEQYF.